A single sample is the source of the 17 T cell receptor beta chains below, sequenced in a study of CD8+ T cells in alopecia areata. RNA, once extracted, was reverse transcribed into cDNA for use as the sequencing template. Sequencing used immunoSEQ multiplex PCR; TCRdb keeps in-frame clones, though not all of them. This sample yields about 120,000 clones, of which about 61% are seen a single time; just under 30% belongs to the top ten. Treatment: oral pan-JAK inhibitor, 5-10 mg twice daily. The sample here was CD8+ T cells sorted from blood, taken at week 4, from a patient treated with tofacitinib. These TCRs come from a human donor with alopecia areata.

The table lists this clone with a few counts. The rearrangement links TRBV29-1 to TRBJ2-7; unclear D gene. Per the germline V gene, CDR1 is SQVTM and CDR2 is ANQGSEA. V was clipped by 5 bases and J by 0 bases, with 11 bases between them. CDR3 length: 13 amino acids. CDR3 in DNA: TGCAGCGTTCATAGTCCGAGCTCCTACGAGCAGTACTTC. Translating it yields CSVHSPSSYEQYF.

A few counts support this clone. The J gene is TRBJ2-1, the V gene TRBV29-1; tentatively, D is TRBD1 (6 bases). V lost 4 bases and J lost 0, with 10 bases in between. Germline assignment: CDR1 SQVTM and CDR2 ANQGSEA. The CDR3 contains 14 residues. CDR3 coding DNA: TGCAGCGTTGGTGGACAGAGCTCCTACAATGAGCAGTTCTTC. Its translation: CSVGGQSSYNEQFF.

This rearrangement joins TRBV27 to TRBJ1-2; D is undetermined. V was cut by 10 bases and J by 8 bases, with 14 bases left in between. This CDR3 is built from 11 residues. Germline assignment: CDR1 MNHEY and CDR2 SMNVEV (reference sequence). The CDR3 loop is CATIAGVGYTF. The CDR3 bases are TGTGCCACCATAGCCGGGGTCGGCTACACCTTC.

The V and J genes are TRBV29-1 and TRBJ1-2; D unresolved. CDR1 is SQVTM, CDR2 ANQGSEA, per germline. This CDR3 contains 12 residues. V shed 4 bases and J shed 7 bases, with 13 bases lying between them. The CDR3 is CSVVDAIGGYTF. CDR3 bases: TGCAGCGTTGTGGACGCGATCGGTGGCTACACCTTC. Full variable domain (outside the CDR3, taken from reference TRBV29-1 and TRBJ1-2): SAVISQKPSRDICQRGTSLTIQCQVDSQVTMMFWYRQQPGQSLTLIATANQGSEATYESGFVIDKFPISRPNLTFSTLTVSNMSPEDSSIYLCSVVDAIGGYTFGSGTRLTVV.

This clone has a handful of counts. The rearrangement links TRBV27 to TRBJ1-5; D uncertain. This CDR3 has 12 amino acids. V was clipped by 5 bases and J by 7 bases, with 9 bases between them. From germline, CDR1 is MNHEY and CDR2 SMNVEV (reference sequence). This CDR3 is CASSAGSQPQHF. Here the CDR3 DNA reads TGTGCCAGCAGTGCCGGGTCCCAGCCCCAGCATTTT.

The CDR3 DNA is TGTGCCAGCAGCCCCGGGGCGAAGGGTAATGAGCAGTTCTTC. Translation gives CASSPGAKGNEQFF. V and J are TRBV6-1 and TRBJ2-1; tentatively, D is TRBD1 or TRBD2 (5 bases each). Trimming cost V 6 bases and J 7 bases, with 16 bases left between them. CDR1 and CDR2 (germline): MNHNS, SASEGT. This CDR3 has 14 residues.

This sequence joins TRBV30 and TRBJ2-2, with TRBD2 matching 13 bases. Losses at the gene ends were 7 bases for V and 4 bases for J; bases not matched to a gene: 6. Per germline, CDR1 GTSNPN and CDR2 SVGIG (reference sequence). The CDR3 covers 15 residues. The CDR3 DNA is TGTGCCTACCTCGGGACTAGCGGGGCCACCGGGGAGCTGTTTTTT. It encodes CAYLGTSGATGELFF.

The rearrangement joins TRBV7-9 to TRBJ1-5; unclear D gene. The ends were cut back, 1 base at V and 2 bases at J, with 6 bases in the middle. The CDR3 length is 14 residues. Germline CDR1 reads SEHNR; CDR2 reads FQNEAQ (reference sequence). For the CDR3, the DNA is TGTGCCAGCAGCTTAGGGCGTGGCAATCAGCCCCAGCATTTT. It specifies CASSLGRGNQPQHF.

The chain recombines TRBV5-1 with TRBJ1-1; D gene ambiguous. V lost 4 bases to trimming and J lost 4 bases, with 17 bases between them. This CDR3 has 15 amino acids. The germline CDR1 and CDR2 sequences are SGHRS and YFSETQ. The chain's CDR3 is CASSPGRTRGTEAFF. CDR3 DNA sequence: TGCGCCAGCAGCCCCGGACGCACTCGGGGCACTGAAGCTTTCTTT.

The chain uses TRBV27 and TRBJ2-1; tentatively, D is TRBD1 (5 bases). The V end was cut by 3 bases, the J end by 13 bases, with 16 bases between. In germline, CDR1 is MNHEY, CDR2 SMNVEV (reference sequence). The CDR3 sequence is 13 residues long. The CDR3 loop is CASSLVWGSGQFF. CDR3 coding DNA: TGTGCCAGCAGTTTGGTGTGGGGCTCCGGCCAGTTCTTC.

V is TRBV9 and J is TRBJ2-2, with D possibly matching TRBD1 (6 bases). The CDR3 runs 15 residues. Looked up from germline, CDR1 is SGDLS and CDR2 is YYNGEE. V shed 0 bases and J shed 2 bases, with 8 bases lying between them. As DNA, the CDR3 is TGTGCCAGCAGCGTAGTGGACAGCAACACCGGGGAGCTGTTTTTT. Protein sequence: CASSVVDSNTGELFF.

This clone was seen a few times. This chain uses TRBV29-1 with TRBJ2-4; a possible D gene is TRBD1 (5 bases). CDR1 is SQVTM, CDR2 ANQGSEA, per germline. The V and J ends lost 5 bases and 9 bases respectively, with 8 bases between them. The CDR3 covers 10 residues. The chain's CDR3 is CSVQGIIQYF. The CDR3 DNA follows: TGCAGCGTTCAGGGTATCATTCAGTACTTC.

DNA of the CDR3: TGTGCCAGCAGCCAACTACTCGGACAGCCTCTCCAAGAGACCCAGTACTTC. Translation: CASSQLLGQPLQETQYF. The chain has TRBV7-9 and TRBJ2-5, with a weak D call TRBD1 (6 bases). This CDR3 has 17 amino acids. V shed 5 bases and J shed 1 base, with 20 bases lying between them. The germline CDR1 and CDR2 sequences are SEHNR and FQNEAQ (reference sequence).

This chain links TRBV6-5 with TRBJ2-6; possible D gene TRBD1, 6 bases. The CDR3 totals 15 residues. V was pared by 10 bases and J by 2 bases, with 15 bases between. CDR1 and CDR2 from the germline V gene are MNHEY and SVGAGI. CDR3 DNA: TGTGCCACGTCTCCTCAGGGGCCTGGGGCCAACGTCCTGACTTTC. Protein product: CATSPQGPGANVLTF.

The V gene is TRBV5-1, the J gene TRBJ1-4; TRBD1 agrees at 7 bases. J was trimmed by 0 bases and V by 3 bases; bases with no gene match: 11. The length of the CDR3 is 18 residues. CDR1 is SGHRS and CDR2 is YFSETQ in the germline V gene. The DNA for the CDR3 is TGCGCCAGCAGCTCGCGGGACAGCTTCGTTGCAACTAATGAAAAACTGTTTTTT. Encoded protein: CASSSRDSFVATNEKLFF.

The chain combines TRBV29-1 with TRBJ2-7, with D unclear. Germline V CDR1 and CDR2: SQVTM, ANQGSEA. The CDR3 consists of 11 residues. V was pared by 4 bases and J by 1 base, with 5 bases between. CDR3 nucleotides: TGCAGCGTTGTTGCATCCTACGAGCAGTACTTC. Translation: CSVVASYEQYF.

The chain has TRBV7-9 and TRBJ1-1; no reliable D call. Germline V gives CDR1 SEHNR, CDR2 FQNEAQ (reference sequence). Trimming cost V 8 bases and J 4 bases, with 11 bases left between them. The CDR3 has 12 residues. The CDR3: CASQQGGTEAFF. CDR3 nucleotide sequence: TGTGCCAGCCAACAAGGAGGCACTGAAGCTTTCTTT.